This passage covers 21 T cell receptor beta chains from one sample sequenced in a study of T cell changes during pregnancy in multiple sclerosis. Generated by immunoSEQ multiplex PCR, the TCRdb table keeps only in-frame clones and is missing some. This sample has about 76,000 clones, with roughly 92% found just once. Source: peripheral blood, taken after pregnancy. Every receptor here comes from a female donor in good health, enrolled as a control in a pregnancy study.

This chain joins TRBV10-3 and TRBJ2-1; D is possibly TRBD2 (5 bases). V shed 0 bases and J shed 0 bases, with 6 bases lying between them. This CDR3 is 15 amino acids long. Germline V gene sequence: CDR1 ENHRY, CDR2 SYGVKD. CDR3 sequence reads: CAISESRGSYNEQFF. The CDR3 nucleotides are TGTGCCATCAGTGAGTCACGGGGCTCCTACAATGAGCAGTTCTTC.

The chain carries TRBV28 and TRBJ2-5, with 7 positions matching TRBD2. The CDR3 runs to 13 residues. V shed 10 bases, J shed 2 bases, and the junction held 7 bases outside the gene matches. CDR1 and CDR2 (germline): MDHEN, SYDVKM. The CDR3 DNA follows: TGTGCCACTCAGCGGGGAGGACAAGAGACCCAGTACTTC. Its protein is CATQRGGQETQYF.

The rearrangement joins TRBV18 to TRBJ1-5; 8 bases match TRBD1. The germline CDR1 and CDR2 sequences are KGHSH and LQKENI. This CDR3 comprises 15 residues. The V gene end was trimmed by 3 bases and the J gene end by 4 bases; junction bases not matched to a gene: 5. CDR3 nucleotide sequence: TGTGCCAGCTCACCCGGGACAGGCAGAAATCAGCCCCAGCATTTT. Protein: CASSPGTGRNQPQHF.

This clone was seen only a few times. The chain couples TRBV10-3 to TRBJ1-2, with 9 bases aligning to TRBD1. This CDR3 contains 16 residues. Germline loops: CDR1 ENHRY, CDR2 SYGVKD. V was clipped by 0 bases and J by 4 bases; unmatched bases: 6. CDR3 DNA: TGTGCCATCAGTGAGTCGAAGGGACAGGGAGGCTATGGCTACACCTTC. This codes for CAISESKGQGGYGYTF.

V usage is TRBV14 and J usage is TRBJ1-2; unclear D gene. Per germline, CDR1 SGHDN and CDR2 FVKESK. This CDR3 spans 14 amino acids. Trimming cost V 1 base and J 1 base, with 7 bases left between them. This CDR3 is CASSQGHLNYGYTF. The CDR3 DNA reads TGTGCCAGCAGCCAAGGGCACCTTAACTATGGCTACACCTTC.

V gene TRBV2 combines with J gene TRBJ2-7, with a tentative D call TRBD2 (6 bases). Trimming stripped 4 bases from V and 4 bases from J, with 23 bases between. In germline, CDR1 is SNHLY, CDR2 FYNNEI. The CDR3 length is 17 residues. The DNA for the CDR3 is TGTGCCAGCAGTGCGCTCTCCATTTCGGGAGAGGCATACGAGCAGTACTTC. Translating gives CASSALSISGEAYEQYF.

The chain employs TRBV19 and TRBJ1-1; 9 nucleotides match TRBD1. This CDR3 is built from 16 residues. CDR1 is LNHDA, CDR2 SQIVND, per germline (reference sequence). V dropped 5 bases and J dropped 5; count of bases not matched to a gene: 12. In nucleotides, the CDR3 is TGTGCCAGTAGTCTCTACCAGGACAGGGGATTTACTGAAGCTTTCTTT. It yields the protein CASSLYQDRGFTEAFF.

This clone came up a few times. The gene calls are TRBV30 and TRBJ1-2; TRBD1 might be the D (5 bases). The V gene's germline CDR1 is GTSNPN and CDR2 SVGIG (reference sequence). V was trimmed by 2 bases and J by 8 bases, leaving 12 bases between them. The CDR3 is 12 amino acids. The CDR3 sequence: CAWSSGDRGYTF. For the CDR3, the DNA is TGTGCCTGGAGTTCGGGGGATAGAGGCTACACCTTC.

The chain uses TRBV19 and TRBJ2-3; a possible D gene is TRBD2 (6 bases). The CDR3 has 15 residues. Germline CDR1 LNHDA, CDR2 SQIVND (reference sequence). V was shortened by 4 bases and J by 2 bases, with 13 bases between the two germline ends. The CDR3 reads CASSRRDSITDTQYF. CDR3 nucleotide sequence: TGTGCCAGTAGTAGGAGGGACTCGATCACAGATACGCAGTATTTT.

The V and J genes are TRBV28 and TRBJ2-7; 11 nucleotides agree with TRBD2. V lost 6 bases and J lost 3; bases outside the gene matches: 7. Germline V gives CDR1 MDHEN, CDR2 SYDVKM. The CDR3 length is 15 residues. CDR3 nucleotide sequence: TGTGCCAGCAGCCCGCGACTAGCGGGGCACTACGAGCAGTACTTC. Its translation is CASSPRLAGHYEQYF.

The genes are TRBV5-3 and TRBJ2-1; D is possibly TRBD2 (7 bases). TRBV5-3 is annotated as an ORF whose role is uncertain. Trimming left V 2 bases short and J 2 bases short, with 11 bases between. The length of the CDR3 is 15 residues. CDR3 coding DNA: TGTGCCAGAAGCTTAGGGGGAGGGCCCTACAATGAGCAGTTCTTC. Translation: CARSLGGGPYNEQFF.

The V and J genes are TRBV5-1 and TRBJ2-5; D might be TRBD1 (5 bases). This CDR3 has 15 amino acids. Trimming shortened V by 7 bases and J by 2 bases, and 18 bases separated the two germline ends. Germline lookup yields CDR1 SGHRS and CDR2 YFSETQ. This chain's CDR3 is CASREQAIGQETQYF. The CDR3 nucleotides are TGCGCCAGCCGAGAACAGGCAATCGGGCAAGAGACCCAGTACTTC.

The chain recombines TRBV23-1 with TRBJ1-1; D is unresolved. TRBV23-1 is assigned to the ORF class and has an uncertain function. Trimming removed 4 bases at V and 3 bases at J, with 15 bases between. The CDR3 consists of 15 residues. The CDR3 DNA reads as TGCGCCAGCAGTCGGTTGAGATTCGGGGACACTGAAGCTTTCTTT. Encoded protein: CASSRLRFGDTEAFF.

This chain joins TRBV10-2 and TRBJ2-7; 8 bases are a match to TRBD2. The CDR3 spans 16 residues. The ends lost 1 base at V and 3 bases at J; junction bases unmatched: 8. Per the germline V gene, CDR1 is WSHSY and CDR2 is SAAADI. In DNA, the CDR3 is TGCGCCAGCAGTGAGTTCGGGCGGGGGGCCGACTACGAGCAGTACTTC. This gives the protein CASSEFGRGADYEQYF.

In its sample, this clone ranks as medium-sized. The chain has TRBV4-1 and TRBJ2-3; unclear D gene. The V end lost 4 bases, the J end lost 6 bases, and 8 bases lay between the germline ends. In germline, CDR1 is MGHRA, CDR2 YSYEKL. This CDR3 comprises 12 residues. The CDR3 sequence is CASSPNQDTQYF. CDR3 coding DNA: TGCGCCAGCAGCCCGAACCAGGATACGCAGTATTTT.

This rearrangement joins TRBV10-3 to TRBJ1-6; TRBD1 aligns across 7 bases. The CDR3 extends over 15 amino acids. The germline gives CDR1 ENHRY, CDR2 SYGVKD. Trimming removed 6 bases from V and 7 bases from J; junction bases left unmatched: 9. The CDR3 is CAIRASGQSNSPLHF. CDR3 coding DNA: TGTGCCATCAGGGCTTCGGGACAGAGCAATTCACCCCTCCACTTT.

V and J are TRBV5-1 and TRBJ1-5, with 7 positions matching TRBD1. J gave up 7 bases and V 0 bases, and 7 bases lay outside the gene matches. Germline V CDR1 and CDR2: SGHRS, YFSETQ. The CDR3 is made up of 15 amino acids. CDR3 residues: CASSLEGAQEQPQHF. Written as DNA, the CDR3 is TGCGCCAGCAGCTTGGAGGGGGCGCAGGAACAGCCCCAGCATTTT. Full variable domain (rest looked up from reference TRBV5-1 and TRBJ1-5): KAGVTQTPRYLIKTRGQQVTLSCSPISGHRSVSWYQQTPGQGLQFLFEYFSETQRNKGNFPGRFSGRQFSNSRSEMNVSTLELGDSALYLCASSLEGAQEQPQHFGDGTRLSIL.

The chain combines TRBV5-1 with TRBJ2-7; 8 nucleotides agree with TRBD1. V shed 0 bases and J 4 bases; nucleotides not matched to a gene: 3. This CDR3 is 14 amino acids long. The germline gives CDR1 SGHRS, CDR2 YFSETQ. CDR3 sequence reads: CASSLDRGVYEQYF. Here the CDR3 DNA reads TGCGCCAGCAGCTTGGACAGGGGGGTGTACGAGCAGTACTTC.

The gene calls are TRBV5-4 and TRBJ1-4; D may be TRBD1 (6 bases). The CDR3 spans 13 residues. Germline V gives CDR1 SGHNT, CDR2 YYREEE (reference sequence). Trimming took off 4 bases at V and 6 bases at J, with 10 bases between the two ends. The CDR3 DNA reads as TGTGCCAGCAGCCGGGAGGGGGATGAAAAACTGTTTTTT. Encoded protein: CASSREGDEKLFF.

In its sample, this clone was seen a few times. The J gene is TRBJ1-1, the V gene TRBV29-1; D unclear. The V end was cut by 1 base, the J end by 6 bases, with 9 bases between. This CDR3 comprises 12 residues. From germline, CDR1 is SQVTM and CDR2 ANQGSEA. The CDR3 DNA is TGCAGCGTTGAAGTCTACTTCTCTGAAGCTTTCTTT. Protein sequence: CSVEVYFSEAFF. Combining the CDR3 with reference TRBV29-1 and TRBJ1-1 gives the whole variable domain SAVISQKPSRDICQRGTSLTIQCQVDSQVTMMFWYRQQPGQSLTLIATANQGSEATYESGFVIDKFPISRPNLTFSTLTVSNMSPEDSSIYLCSVEVYFSEAFFGQGTRLTVV.

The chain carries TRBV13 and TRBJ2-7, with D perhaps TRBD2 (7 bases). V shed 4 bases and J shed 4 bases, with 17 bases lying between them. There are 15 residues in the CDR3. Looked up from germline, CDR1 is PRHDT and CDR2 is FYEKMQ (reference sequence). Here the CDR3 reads CASSSTGGPKYEQYF. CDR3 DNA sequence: TGTGCCAGCAGCTCCACCGGGGGGCCGAAATACGAGCAGTACTTC.